These 22 T cell receptor beta chains were all obtained from the same sample, sequenced in a study of blood T cell repertoires in COVID-19. Some clones are missing from TCRdb's copy, which holds only in-frame ones; the method was immunoSEQ multiplex PCR. Found here are about 430,000 clones, over 75% of them singletons; the top ten hold 1.4%. Material for sequencing was PBMCs or T cells enriched from blood (not recorded which). The receptors come from a woman aged 18-29 years who had been exposed to COVID-19.

The chain uses TRBV30 and TRBJ1-1; D call uncertain. Germline CDR1 is GTSNPN and CDR2 is SVGIG (reference sequence). Trimming took 3 bases from V and 2 from J, leaving 13 bases between them. This CDR3 region has 14 residues. The CDR3 DNA reads TGTGCCTGGAGCCTTCCCTACTACAACACTGAAGCTTTCTTT. Amino acids: CAWSLPYYNTEAFF.

The CDR3 is CASSQGREDTEAFF. The CDR3 DNA sequence: TGTGCCAGCAGCCAAGGCAGGGAGGACACTGAAGCTTTCTTT. This chain connects TRBV4-2 to TRBJ1-1; tentatively, D is TRBD1 (5 bases). CDR1 is LGHNA, CDR2 YNFKEQ, per germline. The V end was cut by 1 base, the J end by 3 bases, with 9 bases between. The CDR3 totals 14 residues.

This clone was observed a single time. The chain uses TRBV6-5 and TRBJ2-3; 8 nucleotides match TRBD1. Losses at the gene ends were 8 bases for V and 5 bases for J; bases not matched to a gene: 9. The V gene's germline CDR1 is MNHEY and CDR2 SVGAGI. This CDR3 comprises 14 residues. The CDR3 sequence: CASAWDRTGDTQYF. The CDR3 DNA reads TGTGCCAGCGCCTGGGACAGGACGGGAGATACGCAGTATTTT.

This sequence joins TRBV11-2 and TRBJ2-2, with D possibly being TRBD1 (6 bases). Germline CDR1 reads SGHAT; CDR2 reads FQNNGV. V was trimmed by 1 base and J by 1 base, leaving 10 bases between them. The CDR3 is made up of 16 amino acids. The CDR3 protein is CASSLGGTKNTGELFF. The CDR3 DNA reads TGTGCCAGCAGCTTAGGGGGGACAAAGAACACCGGGGAGCTGTTTTTT.

This chain's CDR3 is CASSLTGSLSSGANVLTF. CDR3 nucleotides: TGCGCCAGCAGCTTGACAGGGTCCCTAAGCTCTGGGGCCAACGTCCTGACTTTC. This chain connects TRBV5-1 to TRBJ2-6; tentative D call: TRBD1 (6 bases). The CDR3 is 18 amino acids. Germline CDR1 SGHRS, CDR2 YFSETQ. Trimming took off 1 base at V and 0 bases at J, with 14 bases between the two ends.

The rearrangement joins TRBV6-1 to TRBJ2-3; TRBD1 agrees at 11 bases. This CDR3 spans 14 amino acids. Germline V lookup: CDR1 MNHNS, CDR2 SASEGT. With V trimmed by 3 bases and J by 4 bases, 0 bases remained unmatched. Here the CDR3 DNA reads TGTGCCAGCAGTGAGGGACAGGGGGCAGATACGCAGTATTTT. This gives the protein CASSEGQGADTQYF.

The V call is TRBV18, the J call TRBJ2-1, with D possibly matching TRBD1 (6 bases). Germline assignment: CDR1 KGHSH and CDR2 LQKENI. V lost 0 bases and J lost 7, with 19 bases in between. There are 17 residues in the CDR3. The CDR3 here is CASSPPGALLVRNEQFF. In nucleotides, the CDR3 is TGTGCCAGCTCACCACCGGGGGCCCTACTTGTCCGGAATGAGCAGTTCTTC.

This rearrangement joins TRBV25-1 to TRBJ1-1, with D uncertain. The V and J ends lost 2 bases and 5 bases respectively, with 12 bases between them. Germline CDR1 and CDR2: MGHDK and SYGVNS. The CDR3 contains 14 residues. The CDR3 nucleotides are TGTGCCAGCAGTGAACGGGAGGGATTAACTGAAGCTTTCTTT. It yields the protein CASSEREGLTEAFF.

The V and J genes are TRBV6-5 and TRBJ1-3; D is ambiguous. The CDR3 contains 15 residues. Germline CDR1 and CDR2: MNHEY and SVGAGI. V was clipped by 6 bases and J by 0 bases, with 12 bases between them. The chain's CDR3 is CASRPGGSSGNTIYF. CDR3 coding DNA: TGTGCCAGCAGACCCGGTGGGAGCTCTGGAAACACCATATATTTT.

The gene calls are TRBV6-5 and TRBJ1-5; weak D call: TRBD1 (5 bases). The V end was cut by 6 bases, the J end by 6 bases, with 15 bases between. Germline V gene lookup returns CDR1 MNHEY and CDR2 SVGAGI. The CDR3 loop spans 14 amino acids. CDR3 nucleotide sequence: TGTGCCAGCAGGGACCCAGGGCGCGGTCAGCCCCAGCATTTT. Residues: CASRDPGRGQPQHF.

This clone was picked up a small number of times. One end of the junction is discordant with germline, which a read error may explain. Written as DNA, the CDR3 is TGTGCCAGCAGCGAAGATAGCGGGGGGGAGTCCTACGAGCAGTACTTC. Protein sequence: CASSEDSGGESYEQYF. The chain joins TRBV4-2 to TRBJ2-7, with 11 bases fitting TRBD2. There are 16 residues in the CDR3. Germline loops: CDR1 LGHNA, CDR2 YNFKEQ.

The chain has TRBV27 and TRBJ2-1, with 8 bases that match TRBD1. CDR1 is MNHEY, CDR2 SMNVEV, per germline (reference sequence). The V gene end was trimmed by 5 bases and the J gene end by 8 bases; junction bases not matched to a gene: 11. The CDR3 runs to 15 residues. The CDR3 reads CASSNKRTGIYEQFF. The CDR3 DNA sequence: TGTGCCAGCAGTAACAAAAGGACAGGGATCTATGAGCAGTTCTTC.

The rearrangement joins TRBV27 to TRBJ2-7; 8 bases fit TRBD1. Trimming removed 3 bases from V and 5 bases from J; junction bases left unmatched: 6. CDR1 MNHEY and CDR2 SMNVEV come from the germline V gene (reference sequence). The CDR3 runs to 14 residues. The CDR3 loop is CASSFPDRVHEQYF. As DNA, the CDR3 is TGTGCCAGCAGTTTTCCGGACAGGGTACACGAGCAGTACTTC.

This rearrangement joins TRBV27 to TRBJ1-1, with a possible D match to TRBD1 (5 bases). There are 13 residues in the CDR3. Germline loops: CDR1 MNHEY, CDR2 SMNVEV (reference sequence). Trimming left V 6 bases short and J 2 bases short, with 10 bases between. Here the CDR3 reads CASSLRTNTEAFF. DNA of the CDR3: TGTGCCAGCAGCTTGAGGACAAACACTGAAGCTTTCTTT.

The rearrangement links TRBV9 to TRBJ1-2; tentatively, D is TRBD1 (5 bases). Germline loops: CDR1 SGDLS, CDR2 YYNGEE. Trimming took off 4 bases at V and 8 bases at J, with 21 bases between the two ends. CDR3 size: 15 residues. This CDR3 reads CASSPLVGDLGGYTF. The CDR3 nucleotides read TGTGCCAGCAGCCCCCTAGTAGGGGATCTGGGGGGCTACACCTTC.

J is TRBJ1-3 and V is TRBV7-8, with D maybe TRBD1 (6 bases). This CDR3 is 17 amino acids long. Trimming left V 5 bases short and J 4 bases short, with 21 bases between. In germline, CDR1 is SGHVS, CDR2 FQNEAQ. CDR3 sequence: CASSPRGKAAPGNTIYF. CDR3 in DNA: TGTGCCAGCAGCCCCAGGGGAAAGGCTGCCCCAGGAAACACCATATATTTT.

The J gene is TRBJ2-3, the V gene TRBV10-3; 10 nucleotides match TRBD2. V gave up 7 bases and J gave up 6 bases; unmatched junction bases: 7. The CDR3 has 14 amino acids. Germline CDR1 reads ENHRY; CDR2 reads SYGVKD. In DNA form, the CDR3 reads TGTGCCATCAACCCTAGCGGGAGTGGGGATACGCAGTATTTT. This encodes CAINPSGSGDTQYF.

In its sample, this clone was seen once. The chain joins TRBV6-2 or TRBV6-3 to TRBJ1-5; TRBD1 matches at 11 bases. CDR3 length: 15 amino acids. Per the germline V gene, CDR1 is MNHEY and CDR2 is SVGEGT. V dropped 6 bases and J dropped 9; count of bases not matched to a gene: 10. CDR3 sequence: CASSQPGQGVLPQHF. The CDR3 DNA sequence: TGTGCCAGCAGCCAACCGGGACAGGGGGTCTTGCCCCAGCATTTT.

As regards this clone: Other DNA sequences of this sample code for an identical CDR3. V is TRBV5-1 and J is TRBJ1-1; no clear D gene. Germline lookup yields CDR1 SGHRS and CDR2 YFSETQ. V was trimmed by 0 bases and J by 1 base, leaving 7 bases between them. The CDR3 is 14 amino acids. This CDR3 reads CASSLGPGNTEAFF. The CDR3 coding sequence is TGCGCCAGCAGCTTGGGTCCAGGGAACACTGAAGCTTTCTTT.

Here the CDR3 reads CSVDWSAGPEETQYF. The CDR3 bases are TGCAGCGTTGACTGGTCGGCGGGACCTGAAGAGACCCAGTACTTC. This sequence joins TRBV29-1 and TRBJ2-5; possibly TRBD2 for D (6 bases). Trimming removed 3 bases at V and 3 bases at J, with 17 bases between. CDR3 length: 15 amino acids. Germline CDR1 is SQVTM and CDR2 is ANQGSEA.

This sequence joins TRBV7-5 and TRBJ1-2; the table's D call TRBD1 went unverified against the DNA. TRBV7-5 corresponds to a pseudogene. This CDR3 contains 13 residues. The CDR3, as DNA: TGTGTCAGAAGTGTCGGGCAGGGGCTCGGCTACACCTTC. Its translation: CVRSVGQGLGYTF.

This sequence joins TRBV2 and TRBJ2-4; weak D call: TRBD1 (5 bases). This CDR3 has 14 residues. Looked up from germline, CDR1 is SNHLY and CDR2 is FYNNEI. With 2 bases removed from V and 0 bases from J, the gap between germline ends came to 5 bases. CDR3: CASSEQGAKNIQYF. The CDR3 DNA is TGTGCCAGCAGTGAACAGGGAGCCAAAAACATTCAGTACTTC.